This record covers a single TCR beta chain. The target antigen is unknown. Trimming stripped 3 bases from V and 2 bases from J, with 11 bases between. The germline CDR1 and CDR2 sequences are SGHVS and FQNEAQ. The CDR3 loop spans 14 amino acids. The study ran its PCR with 60 Vbeta and 13 Jbeta primers. This table comes from immunoSEQ multiplex PCR, and its TCRdb copy is limited to in-frame clones, with some not included. Of tens of thousands of clones listed, 75% to 85% are singletons. The data are from a study of cytomegalovirus exposure and HLA in healthy donors. Study-wide results and limits: Published work reported that the classifier diagnosed cytomegalovirus status with high specificity and sensitivity.

The receptor's source is a woman aged 40 to 50 in good health and CMV-seronegative. V and J are TRBV7-8 and TRBJ2-7; no clear D. The sample consisted of PBMCs. The DNA for the CDR3 is TGTGCCAGCAGCTTCGGTCGCACCCCCTACGAGCAGTACTTC. This encodes CASSFGRTPYEQYF.